This T cell receptor beta chain is drawn from a study of OX40 agonist ivuxolimab in advanced cancers. Overall study: Those treated in dose escalation had hepatocellular carcinoma, melanoma, renal cell cancer or head and neck cancer. General study results and limits: Some of the nonresponding patients also showed low levels of normalized T-cell clonal expansion. Compared with CD4+, CD8+ T cells on average had more expanded clones.

Germline CDR1 and CDR2: SGHKS and YYEKEE (reference sequence). The CDR3 is 13 residues long. V was pared by 0 bases and J by 0 bases, with 3 bases between. Clones were sequenced by immunoSEQ multiplex PCR, and TCRdb holds only the in-frame ones, with some missing. The sample shows 36,000 or so clones, around 82% of them seen only once. A word on this clone: Its antigen is not known. Different DNA sequences within this sample yield the same CDR3.

This chain links TRBV5-5 with TRBJ1-1; D is undetermined. Sequencing was performed on CD4+ or CD8+ T cells sorted from blood, taken in a trial of the OX40 agonist ivuxolimab. The source is an adult with an advanced solid tumor such as melanoma, head and neck, liver or kidney cancer. The CDR3 DNA reads as TGTGCCAGCAGCTTGGGCATGAACACTGAAGCTTTCTTT. It yields the protein CASSLGMNTEAFF.